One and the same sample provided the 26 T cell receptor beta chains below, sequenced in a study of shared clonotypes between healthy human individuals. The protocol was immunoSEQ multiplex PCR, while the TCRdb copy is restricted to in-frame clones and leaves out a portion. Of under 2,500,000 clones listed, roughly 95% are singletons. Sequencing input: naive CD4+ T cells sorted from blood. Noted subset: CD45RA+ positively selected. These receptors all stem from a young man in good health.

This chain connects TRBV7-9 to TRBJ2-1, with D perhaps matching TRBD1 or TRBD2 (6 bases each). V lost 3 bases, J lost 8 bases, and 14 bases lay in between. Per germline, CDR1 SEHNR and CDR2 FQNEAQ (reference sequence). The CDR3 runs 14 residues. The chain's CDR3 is CASSFSGGGHEQFF. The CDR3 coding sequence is TGTGCCAGCAGCTTTAGCGGAGGGGGGCATGAGCAGTTCTTC.

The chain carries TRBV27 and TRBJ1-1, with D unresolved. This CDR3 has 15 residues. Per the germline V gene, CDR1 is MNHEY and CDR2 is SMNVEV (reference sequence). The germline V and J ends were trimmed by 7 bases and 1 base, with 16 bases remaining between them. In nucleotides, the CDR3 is TGTGCCAGCACAAACAGTGGATCCGGGAACACTGAAGCTTTCTTT. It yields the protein CASTNSGSGNTEAFF.

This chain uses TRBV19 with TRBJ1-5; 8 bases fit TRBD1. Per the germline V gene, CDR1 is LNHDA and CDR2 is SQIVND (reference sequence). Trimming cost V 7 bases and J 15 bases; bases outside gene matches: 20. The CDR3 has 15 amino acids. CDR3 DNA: TGTGCCAGTAAGGGGACGGACAGGGATTTCGCCCTCTTGCATTTT. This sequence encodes CASKGTDRDFALLHF.

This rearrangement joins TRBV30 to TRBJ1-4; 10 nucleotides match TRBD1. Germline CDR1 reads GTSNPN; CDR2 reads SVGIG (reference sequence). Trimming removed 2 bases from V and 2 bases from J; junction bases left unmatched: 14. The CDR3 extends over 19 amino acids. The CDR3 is CAWSLSGTGVRGTNEKLFF. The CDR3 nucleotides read TGTGCCTGGAGTCTATCCGGGACAGGGGTAAGGGGTACTAATGAAAAACTGTTTTTT. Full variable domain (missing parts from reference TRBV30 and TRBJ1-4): SQTIHQWPATLVQPVGSPLSLECTVEGTSNPNLYWYRQAAGRGLQLLFYSVGIGQISSEVPQNLSASRPQDRQFILSSKKLLLSDSGFYLCAWSLSGTGVRGTNEKLFFGSGTQLSVL.

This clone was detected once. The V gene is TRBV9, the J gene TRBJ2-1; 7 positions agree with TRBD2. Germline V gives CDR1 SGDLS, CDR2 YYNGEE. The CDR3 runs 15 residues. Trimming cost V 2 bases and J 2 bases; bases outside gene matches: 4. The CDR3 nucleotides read TGTGCCAGCAGCGTTTTAAGCGGGGCCTACAATGAGCAGTTCTTC. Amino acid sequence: CASSVLSGAYNEQFF.

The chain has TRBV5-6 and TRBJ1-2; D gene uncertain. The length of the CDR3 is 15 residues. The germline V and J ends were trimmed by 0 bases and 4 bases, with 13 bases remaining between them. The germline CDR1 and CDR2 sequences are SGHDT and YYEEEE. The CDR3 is CASSLDLGVVYGYTF. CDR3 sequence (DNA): TGTGCCAGCAGCTTGGATCTGGGTGTCGTCTATGGCTACACCTTC.

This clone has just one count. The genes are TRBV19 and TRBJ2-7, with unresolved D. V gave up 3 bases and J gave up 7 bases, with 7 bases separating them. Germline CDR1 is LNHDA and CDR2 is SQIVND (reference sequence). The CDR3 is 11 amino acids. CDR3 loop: CASSILGEQYF. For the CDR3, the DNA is TGTGCCAGTAGTATTCTAGGGGAGCAGTACTTC.

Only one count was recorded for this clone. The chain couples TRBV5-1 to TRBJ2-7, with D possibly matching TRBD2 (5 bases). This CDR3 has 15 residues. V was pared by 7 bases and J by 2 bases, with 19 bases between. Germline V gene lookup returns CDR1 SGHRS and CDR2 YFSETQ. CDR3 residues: CASGVGSGFTYEQYF. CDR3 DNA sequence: TGCGCCAGCGGGGTTGGTTCGGGGTTCACCTACGAGCAGTACTTC.

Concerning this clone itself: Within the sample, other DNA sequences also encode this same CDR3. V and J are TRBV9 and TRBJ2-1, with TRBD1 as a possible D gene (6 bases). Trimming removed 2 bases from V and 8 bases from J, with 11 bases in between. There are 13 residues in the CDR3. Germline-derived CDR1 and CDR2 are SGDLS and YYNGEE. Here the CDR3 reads CASSVRGEDEQFF. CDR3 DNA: TGTGCCAGCAGCGTCAGGGGAGAGGATGAGCAGTTCTTC.

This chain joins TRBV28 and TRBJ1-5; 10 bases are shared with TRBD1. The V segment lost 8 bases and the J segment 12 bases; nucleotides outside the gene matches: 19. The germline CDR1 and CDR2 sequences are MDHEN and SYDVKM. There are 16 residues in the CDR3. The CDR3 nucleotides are TGTGCCAGCGGCCTTACCGGGACAGGGGACCGCGGGGTCCAGCATTTT. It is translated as CASGLTGTGDRGVQHF.

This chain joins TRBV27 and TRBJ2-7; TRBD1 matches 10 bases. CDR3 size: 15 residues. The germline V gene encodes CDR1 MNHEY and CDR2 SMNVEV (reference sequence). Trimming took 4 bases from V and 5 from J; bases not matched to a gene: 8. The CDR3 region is CASSSPGQGSHEQYF. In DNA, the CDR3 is TGTGCCAGCAGTTCGCCGGGACAGGGGTCCCACGAGCAGTACTTC.

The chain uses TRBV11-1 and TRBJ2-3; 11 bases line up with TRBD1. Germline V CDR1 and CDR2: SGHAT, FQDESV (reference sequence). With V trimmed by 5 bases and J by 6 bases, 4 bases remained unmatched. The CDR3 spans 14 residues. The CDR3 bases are TGTGCCAGCAGCCCGGACAGGGGGCGTGATACGCAGTATTTT. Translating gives CASSPDRGRDTQYF.

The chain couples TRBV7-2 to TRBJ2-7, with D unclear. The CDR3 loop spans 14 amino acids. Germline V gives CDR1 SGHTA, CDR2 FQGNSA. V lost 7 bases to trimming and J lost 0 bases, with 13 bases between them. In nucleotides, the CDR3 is TGTGCCAGCAAAAGCGCTGGCTTCTCCTACGAGCAGTACTTC. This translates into CASKSAGFSYEQYF.

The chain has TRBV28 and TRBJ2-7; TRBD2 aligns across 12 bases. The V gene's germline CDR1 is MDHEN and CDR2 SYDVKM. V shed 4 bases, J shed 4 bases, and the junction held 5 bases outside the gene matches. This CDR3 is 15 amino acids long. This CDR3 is CASSSGTSGLYEQYF. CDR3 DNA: TGTGCCAGCAGTTCCGGGACTAGCGGGCTATACGAGCAGTACTTC.

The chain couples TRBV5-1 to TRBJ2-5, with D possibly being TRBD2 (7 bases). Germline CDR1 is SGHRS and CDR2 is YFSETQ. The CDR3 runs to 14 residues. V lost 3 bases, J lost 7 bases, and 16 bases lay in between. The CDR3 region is CASSSGGAGRTQYF. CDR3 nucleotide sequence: TGCGCCAGCAGCTCGGGGGGCGCGGGGAGGACCCAGTACTTC.

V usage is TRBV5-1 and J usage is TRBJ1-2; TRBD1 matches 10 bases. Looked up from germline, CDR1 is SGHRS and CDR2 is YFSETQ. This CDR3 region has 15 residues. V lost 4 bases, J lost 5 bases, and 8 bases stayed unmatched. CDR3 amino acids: CASSARTGGMYGYTF. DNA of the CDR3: TGCGCCAGCAGCGCCCGGACAGGGGGAATGTATGGCTACACCTTC. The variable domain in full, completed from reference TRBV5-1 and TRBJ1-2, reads KAGVTQTPRYLIKTRGQQVTLSCSPISGHRSVSWYQQTPGQGLQFLFEYFSETQRNKGNFPGRFSGRQFSNSRSEMNVSTLELGDSALYLCASSARTGGMYGYTFGSGTRLTVV.

Written as DNA, the CDR3 is TGCAGCGTTCGGGGACTCAGGGGGCGGCAAGATACGCAGTATTTT. This translates into CSVRGLRGRQDTQYF. The J gene is TRBJ2-3, the V gene TRBV29-1; the match to TRBD1 covers 8 bases. With V trimmed by 5 bases and J by 5 bases, 12 bases remained unmatched. Per germline, CDR1 SQVTM and CDR2 ANQGSEA. This CDR3 is built from 15 residues.

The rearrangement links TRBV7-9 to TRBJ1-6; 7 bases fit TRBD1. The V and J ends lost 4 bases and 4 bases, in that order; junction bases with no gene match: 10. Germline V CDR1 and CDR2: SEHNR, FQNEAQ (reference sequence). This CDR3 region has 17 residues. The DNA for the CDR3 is TGTGCCAGCAGCTATAAACGGGACAGCGAGTATAATTCACCCCTCCACTTT. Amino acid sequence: CASSYKRDSEYNSPLHF. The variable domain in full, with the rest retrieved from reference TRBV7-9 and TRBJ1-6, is DTGVSQNPRHKITKRGQNVTFRCDPISEHNRLYWYRQTLGQGPEFLTYFQNEAQLEKSRLLSDRFSAERPKGSFSTLEIQRTEQGDSAMYLCASSYKRDSEYNSPLHFGNGTRLTVT.

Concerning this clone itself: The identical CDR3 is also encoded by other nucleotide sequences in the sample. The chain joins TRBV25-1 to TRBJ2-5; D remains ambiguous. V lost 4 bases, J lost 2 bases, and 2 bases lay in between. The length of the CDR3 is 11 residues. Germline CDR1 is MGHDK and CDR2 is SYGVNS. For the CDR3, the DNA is TGTGCCAGCAGTGGACAAGAGACCCAGTACTTC. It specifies CASSGQETQYF.

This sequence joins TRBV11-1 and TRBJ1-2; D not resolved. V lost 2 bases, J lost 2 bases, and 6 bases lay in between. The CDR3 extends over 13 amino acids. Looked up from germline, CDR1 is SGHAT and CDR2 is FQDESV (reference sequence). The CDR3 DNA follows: TGTGCCAGCAGCTTATTGGACAACTATGGCTACACCTTC. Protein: CASSLLDNYGYTF.

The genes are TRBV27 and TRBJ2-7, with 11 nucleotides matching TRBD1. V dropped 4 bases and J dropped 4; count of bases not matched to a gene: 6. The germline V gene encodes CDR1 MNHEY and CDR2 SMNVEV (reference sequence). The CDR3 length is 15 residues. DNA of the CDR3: TGTGCCAGCAGTTGGCCGGGACAGGGGGTTTACGAGCAGTACTTC. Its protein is CASSWPGQGVYEQYF.

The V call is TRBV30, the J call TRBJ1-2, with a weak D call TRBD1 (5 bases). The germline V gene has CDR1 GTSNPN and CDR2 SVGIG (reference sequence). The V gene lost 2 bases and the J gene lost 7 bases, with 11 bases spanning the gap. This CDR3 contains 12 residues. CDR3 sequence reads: CAWSSGTAGYTF. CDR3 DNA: TGTGCCTGGAGTTCCGGGACTGCTGGCTACACCTTC.

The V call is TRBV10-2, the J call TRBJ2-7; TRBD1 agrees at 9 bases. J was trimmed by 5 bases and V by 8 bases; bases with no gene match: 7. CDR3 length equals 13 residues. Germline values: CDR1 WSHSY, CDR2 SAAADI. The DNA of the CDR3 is TGCGCCAGCCGCGGACAGGGGAACGACGAGCAGTACTTC. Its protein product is CASRGQGNDEQYF.

The CDR3: CASSLGAGLNTEAFF. Here the CDR3 DNA reads TGTGCCAGCAGTTTAGGGGCCGGCTTGAACACTGAAGCTTTCTTT. The V and J genes are TRBV28 and TRBJ1-1; possible D gene TRBD1, 5 bases. Trimming pared 2 bases from V and 0 bases from J, leaving 10 bases between. Germline V gene data show CDR1 as MDHEN and CDR2 as SYDVKM. This CDR3 comprises 15 residues.

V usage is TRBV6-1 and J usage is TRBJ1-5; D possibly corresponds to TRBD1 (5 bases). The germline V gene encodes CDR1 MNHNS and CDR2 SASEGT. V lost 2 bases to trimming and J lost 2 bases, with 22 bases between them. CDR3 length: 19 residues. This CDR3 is CASSERPAAGGGGNQPQHF. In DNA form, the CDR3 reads TGTGCCAGCAGTGAACGTCCGGCGGCAGGCGGGGGGGGCAATCAGCCCCAGCATTTT.

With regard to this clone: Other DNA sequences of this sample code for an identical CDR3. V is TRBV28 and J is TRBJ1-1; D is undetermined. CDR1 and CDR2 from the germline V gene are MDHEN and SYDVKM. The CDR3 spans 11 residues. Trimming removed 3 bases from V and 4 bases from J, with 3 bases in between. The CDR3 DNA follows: TGTGCCAGCAGTTTTCCCACTGAAGCTTTCTTT. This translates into CASSFPTEAFF.